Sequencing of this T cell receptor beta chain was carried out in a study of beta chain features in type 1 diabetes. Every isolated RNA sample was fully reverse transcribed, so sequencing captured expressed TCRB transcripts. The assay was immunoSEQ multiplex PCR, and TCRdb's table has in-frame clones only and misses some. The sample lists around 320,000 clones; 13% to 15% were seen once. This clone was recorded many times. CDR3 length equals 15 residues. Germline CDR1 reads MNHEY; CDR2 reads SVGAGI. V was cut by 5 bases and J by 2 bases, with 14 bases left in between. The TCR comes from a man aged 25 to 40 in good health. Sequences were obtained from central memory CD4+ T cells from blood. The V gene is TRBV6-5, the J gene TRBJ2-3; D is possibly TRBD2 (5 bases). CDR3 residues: CASSGIQLVTDTQYF. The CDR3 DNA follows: TGTGCCAGCAGTGGTATACAACTAGTCACAGATACGCAGTATTTT.